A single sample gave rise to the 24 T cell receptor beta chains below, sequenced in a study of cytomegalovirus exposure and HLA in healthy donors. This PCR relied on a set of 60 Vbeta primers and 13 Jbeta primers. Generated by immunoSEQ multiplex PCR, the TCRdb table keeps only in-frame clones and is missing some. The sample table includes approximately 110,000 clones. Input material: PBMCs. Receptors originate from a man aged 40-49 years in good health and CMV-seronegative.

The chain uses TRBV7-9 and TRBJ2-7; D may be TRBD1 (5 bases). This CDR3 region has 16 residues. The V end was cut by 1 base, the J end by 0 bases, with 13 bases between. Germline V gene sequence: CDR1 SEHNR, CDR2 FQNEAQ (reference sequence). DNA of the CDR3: TGTGCCAGCAGCTTAGACAGGACCACGAGCTCCTACGAGCAGTACTTC. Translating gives CASSLDRTTSSYEQYF.

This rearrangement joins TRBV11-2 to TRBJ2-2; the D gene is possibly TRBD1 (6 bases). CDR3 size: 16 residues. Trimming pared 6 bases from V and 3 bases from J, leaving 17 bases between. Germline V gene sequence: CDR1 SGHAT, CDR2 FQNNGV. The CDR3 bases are TGTGCCAGCAGTGGTAAGGCACACAGGGACACCGGGGAGCTGTTTTTT. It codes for CASSGKAHRDTGELFF.

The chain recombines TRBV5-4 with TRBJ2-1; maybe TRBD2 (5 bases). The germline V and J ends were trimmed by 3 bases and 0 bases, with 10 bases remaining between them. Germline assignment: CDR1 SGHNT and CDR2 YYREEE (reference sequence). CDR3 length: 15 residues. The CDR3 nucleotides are TGTGCCAGCAGCTCCGGGATGAGCTCCTACAATGAGCAGTTCTTC. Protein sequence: CASSSGMSSYNEQFF.

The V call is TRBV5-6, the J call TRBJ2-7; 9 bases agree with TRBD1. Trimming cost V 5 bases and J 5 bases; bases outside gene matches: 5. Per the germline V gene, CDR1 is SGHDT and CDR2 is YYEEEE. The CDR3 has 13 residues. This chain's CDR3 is CASRRQGVNEQYF. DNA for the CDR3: TGTGCCAGCAGGCGACAGGGGGTTAACGAGCAGTACTTC.

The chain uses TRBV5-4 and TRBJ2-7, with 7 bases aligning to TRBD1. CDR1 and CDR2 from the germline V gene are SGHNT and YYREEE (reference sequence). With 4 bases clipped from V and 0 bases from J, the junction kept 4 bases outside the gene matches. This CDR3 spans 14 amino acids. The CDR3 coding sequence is TGTGCCAGCAGCCCAACAGGGGTCTCCTACGAGCAGTACTTC. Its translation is CASSPTGVSYEQYF.

CDR3 residues: CASSGQWSSGNTIYF. The CDR3 DNA is TGTGCCAGCAGCGGACAGTGGAGCTCTGGAAACACCATATATTTT. The rearrangement links TRBV6-6 to TRBJ1-3, with a weak D call TRBD1 (6 bases). From germline, CDR1 is MNHNY and CDR2 SVGAGI (reference sequence). CDR3 length: 15 amino acids. Trimming left V 6 bases short and J 0 bases short, with 12 bases between.

Written as DNA, the CDR3 is TGTGCCAGCTCACCGAAGGACAGGGTGCGGACTAGCGACTACGAGCAGTACTTC. Its translation is CASSPKDRVRTSDYEQYF. The chain carries TRBV18 and TRBJ2-7, with D possibly matching TRBD2 (9 bases). CDR1 and CDR2 (germline): KGHSH, LQKENI. Trimming took off 3 bases at V and 3 bases at J, with 24 bases between the two ends. The CDR3 length is 18 residues.

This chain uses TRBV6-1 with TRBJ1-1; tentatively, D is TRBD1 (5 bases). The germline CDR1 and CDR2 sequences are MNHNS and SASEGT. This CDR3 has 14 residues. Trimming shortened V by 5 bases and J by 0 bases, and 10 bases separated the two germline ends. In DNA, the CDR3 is TGTGCCAGCAGTTCCCCAGGGTTGAACACTGAAGCTTTCTTT. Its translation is CASSSPGLNTEAFF.

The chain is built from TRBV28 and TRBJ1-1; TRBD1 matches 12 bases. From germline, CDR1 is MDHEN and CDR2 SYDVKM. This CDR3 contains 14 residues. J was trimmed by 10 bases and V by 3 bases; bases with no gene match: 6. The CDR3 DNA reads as TGTGCCAGCAGTTTGGTCCTGGGACAGGGGGCAGCTTTCTTT. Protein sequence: CASSLVLGQGAAFF.

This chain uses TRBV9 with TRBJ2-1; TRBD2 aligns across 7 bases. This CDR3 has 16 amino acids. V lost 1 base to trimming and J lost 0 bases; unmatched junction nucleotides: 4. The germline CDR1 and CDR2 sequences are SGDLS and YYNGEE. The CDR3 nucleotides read TGTGCCAGCAGCGTACCGCGGACTAGCTCCTACAATGAGCAGTTCTTC. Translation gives CASSVPRTSSYNEQFF. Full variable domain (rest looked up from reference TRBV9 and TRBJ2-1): DSGVTQTPKHLITATGQRVTLRCSPRSGDLSVYWYQQSLDQGLQFLIQYYNGEERAKGNILERFSAQQFPDLHSELNLSSLELGDSALYFCASSVPRTSSYNEQFFGPGTRLTVL.

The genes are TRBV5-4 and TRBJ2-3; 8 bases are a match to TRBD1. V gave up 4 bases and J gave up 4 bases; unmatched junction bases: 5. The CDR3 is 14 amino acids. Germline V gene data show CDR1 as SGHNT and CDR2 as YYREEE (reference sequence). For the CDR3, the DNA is TGTGCCAGCAGCCAGACAGGGGCCCCAGATACGCAGTATTTT. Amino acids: CASSQTGAPDTQYF.

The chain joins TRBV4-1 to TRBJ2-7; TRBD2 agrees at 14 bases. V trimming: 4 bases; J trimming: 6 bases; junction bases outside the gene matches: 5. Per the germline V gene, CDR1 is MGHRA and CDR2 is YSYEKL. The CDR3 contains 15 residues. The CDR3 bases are TGCGCCAGCAGCCCCGGGACTAGCGGGAGCGGCGAGCAGTACTTC. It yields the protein CASSPGTSGSGEQYF.

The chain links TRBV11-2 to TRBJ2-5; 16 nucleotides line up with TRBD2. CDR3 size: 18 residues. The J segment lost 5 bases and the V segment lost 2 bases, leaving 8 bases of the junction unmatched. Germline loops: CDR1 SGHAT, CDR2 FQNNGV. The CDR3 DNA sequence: TGTGCCAGCAGCTTACTCGGGACTAGCGGGAGGGCCGGGGAGACCCAGTACTTC. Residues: CASSLLGTSGRAGETQYF.

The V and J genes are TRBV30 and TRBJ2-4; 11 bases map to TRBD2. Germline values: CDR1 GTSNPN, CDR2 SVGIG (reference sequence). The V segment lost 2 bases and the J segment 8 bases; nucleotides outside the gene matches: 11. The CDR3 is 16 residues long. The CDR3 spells CAWSKGTSGPVDIQYF. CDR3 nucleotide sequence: TGTGCCTGGAGTAAGGGGACTAGCGGACCCGTGGACATTCAGTACTTC. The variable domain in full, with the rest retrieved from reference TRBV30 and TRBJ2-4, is SQTIHQWPATLVQPVGSPLSLECTVEGTSNPNLYWYRQAAGRGLQLLFYSVGIGQISSEVPQNLSASRPQDRQFILSSKKLLLSDSGFYLCAWSKGTSGPVDIQYFGAGTRLSVL.

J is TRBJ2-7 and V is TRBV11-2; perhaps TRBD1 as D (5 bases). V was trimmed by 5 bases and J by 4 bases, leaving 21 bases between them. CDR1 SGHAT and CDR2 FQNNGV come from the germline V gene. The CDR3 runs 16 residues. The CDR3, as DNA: TGTGCCAGCAGCGCAACACAGGATTTCGAATTATACGAGCAGTACTTC. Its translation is CASSATQDFELYEQYF.

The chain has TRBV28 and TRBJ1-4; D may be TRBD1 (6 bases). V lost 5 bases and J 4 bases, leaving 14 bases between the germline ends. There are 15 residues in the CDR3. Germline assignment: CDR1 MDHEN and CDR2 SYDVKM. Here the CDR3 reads CASSPSPGDNEKLFF. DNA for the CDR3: TGTGCCAGCAGTCCTTCCCCAGGGGATAATGAAAAACTGTTTTTT.

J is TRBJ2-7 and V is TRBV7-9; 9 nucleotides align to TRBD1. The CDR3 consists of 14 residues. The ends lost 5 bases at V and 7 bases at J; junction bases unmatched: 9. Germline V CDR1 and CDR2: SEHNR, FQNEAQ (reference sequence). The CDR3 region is CASSRTGANKEQYF. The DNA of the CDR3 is TGTGCCAGCAGCCGGACAGGGGCGAACAAAGAGCAGTACTTC.

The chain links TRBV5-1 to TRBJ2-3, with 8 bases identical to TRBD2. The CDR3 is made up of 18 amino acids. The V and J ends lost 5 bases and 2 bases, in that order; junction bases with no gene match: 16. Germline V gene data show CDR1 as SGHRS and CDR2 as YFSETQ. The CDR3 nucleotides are TGCGCCAGCAGAGGTTGGTTGTATCAGCGGGGGCACACAGATACGCAGTATTTT. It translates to CASRGWLYQRGHTDTQYF.

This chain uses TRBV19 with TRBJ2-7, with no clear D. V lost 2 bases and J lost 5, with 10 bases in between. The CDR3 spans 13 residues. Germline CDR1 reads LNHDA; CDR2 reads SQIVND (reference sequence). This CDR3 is CASSIRVLNEQYF. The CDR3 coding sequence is TGTGCCAGTAGTATACGGGTTCTCAACGAGCAGTACTTC.

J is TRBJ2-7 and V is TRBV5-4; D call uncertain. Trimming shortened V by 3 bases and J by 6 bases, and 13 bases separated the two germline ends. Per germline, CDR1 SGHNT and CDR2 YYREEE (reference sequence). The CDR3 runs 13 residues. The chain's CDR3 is CASSSLSGVEQYF. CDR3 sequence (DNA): TGTGCCAGCAGCTCCCTCTCGGGTGTCGAGCAGTACTTC.

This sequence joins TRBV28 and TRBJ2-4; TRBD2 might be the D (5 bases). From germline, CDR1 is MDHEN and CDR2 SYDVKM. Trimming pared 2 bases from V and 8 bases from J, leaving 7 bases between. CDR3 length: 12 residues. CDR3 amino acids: CASSLRGDIQYF. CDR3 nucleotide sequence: TGTGCCAGCAGTTTACGGGGAGACATTCAGTACTTC. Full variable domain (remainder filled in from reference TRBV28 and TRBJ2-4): DVKVTQSSRYLVKRTGEKVFLECVQDMDHENMFWYRQDPGLGLRLIYFSYDVKMKEKGDIPEGYSVSREKKERFSLILESASTNQTSMYLCASSLRGDIQYFGAGTRLSVL.

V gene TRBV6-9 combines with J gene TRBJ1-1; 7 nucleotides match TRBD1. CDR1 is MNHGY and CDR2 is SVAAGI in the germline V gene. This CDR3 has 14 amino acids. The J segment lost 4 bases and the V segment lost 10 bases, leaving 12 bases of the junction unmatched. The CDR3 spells CATALGTVSTEAFF. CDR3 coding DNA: TGTGCCACTGCTTTGGGGACAGTCAGCACTGAAGCTTTCTTT.

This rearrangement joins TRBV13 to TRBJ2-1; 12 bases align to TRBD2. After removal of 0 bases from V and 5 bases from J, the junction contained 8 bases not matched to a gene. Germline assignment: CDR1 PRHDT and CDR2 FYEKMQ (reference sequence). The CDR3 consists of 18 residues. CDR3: CASSLGLAGGPSHNEQFF. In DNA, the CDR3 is TGTGCCAGCAGCTTAGGTCTAGCGGGAGGGCCCTCTCACAATGAGCAGTTCTTC.

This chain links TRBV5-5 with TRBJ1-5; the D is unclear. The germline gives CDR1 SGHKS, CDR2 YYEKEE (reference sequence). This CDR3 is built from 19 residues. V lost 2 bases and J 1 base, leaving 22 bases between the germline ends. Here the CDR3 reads CASSFHLLRGGDSNQPQHF. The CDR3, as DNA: TGTGCCAGCAGCTTCCACCTGCTTCGTGGAGGCGACAGCAATCAGCCCCAGCATTTT.